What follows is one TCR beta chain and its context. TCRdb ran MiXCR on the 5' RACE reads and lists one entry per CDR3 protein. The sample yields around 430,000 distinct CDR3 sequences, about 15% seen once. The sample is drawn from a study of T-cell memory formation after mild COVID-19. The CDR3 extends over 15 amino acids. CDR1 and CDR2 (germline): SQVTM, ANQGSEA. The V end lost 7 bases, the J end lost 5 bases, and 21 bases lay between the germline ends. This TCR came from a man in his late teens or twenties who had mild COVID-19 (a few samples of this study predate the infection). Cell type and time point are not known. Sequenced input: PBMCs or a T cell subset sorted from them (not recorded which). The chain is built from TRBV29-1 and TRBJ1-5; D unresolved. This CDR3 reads CSAREANGEDQPQHF. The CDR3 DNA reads TGCAGCGCCAGAGAGGCAAACGGGGAGGATCAGCCCCAGCATTTT.